The subject of this entry is one T cell receptor (beta chain). Its antigen is as yet unknown. This entry comes from a study of identical twins. Study outcomes and limitations: It was cross-sectional statistical analysis, not following the same donors, that the conclusions relied on. There were fewer insertions in abundant cord blood beta clonotypes, but memory repertoires showed no such pattern. Out-of-frame alpha sequences common to twins exhibited a surplus of low generation probability.

Carrying unique molecular identifiers, the cDNA also gained a universal primer site through template switching. MiXCR, run by TCRdb on the 5' RACE reads, gives a single entry per CDR3 protein. The sample includes under 900,000 distinct CDR3 sequences, 9% to 15% of them seen just once. These same records also appear under a second study, on yellow fever vaccine responses in identical twins.

Sequences were obtained from PBMCs. This TCR was recovered from a woman between 18 and 29 years old in good health.

In DNA, the CDR3 is TGTGCCAGCAGCCCGGGGGCTAGTTTGGTGACCCAGTACTTC. Residues: CASSPGASLVTQYF. The chain combines TRBV7-9 with TRBJ2-5, with D perhaps TRBD1 or TRBD2 (6 bases each). The CDR3 length is 14 residues. Per germline, CDR1 SEHNR and CDR2 FQNEAQ (reference sequence). V was cut by 5 bases and J by 7 bases, with 17 bases left in between.